The next 20 T cell receptor beta chains were all read from a single sample in a study of CD8 T cells in Susac syndrome. Reverse transcription used about 0.45 to 1 ug RNA and random hexamers. TCRdb fed the immunoSEQ multiplex PCR reads into MiXCR, producing one record per CDR3 protein. This table has around 300,000 distinct CDR3 sequences, roughly 85% appearing once. Sample: CD8+ T cells from PBMCs. Source of these receptors: a human donor with multiple sclerosis.

J is TRBJ2-7 and V is TRBV20-1, with 7 nucleotides matching TRBD1. Germline V gene lookup returns CDR1 DFQATT and CDR2 SNEGSKA (reference sequence). The CDR3 totals 13 residues. V lost 5 bases to trimming and J lost 0 bases; unmatched junction nucleotides: 4. CDR3 nucleotide sequence: TGCAGTGCTGGGGACAGTAACTCCTACGAGCAGTACTTC. It specifies CSAGDSNSYEQYF.

The rearrangement uses TRBV3-1 and TRBJ1-1, with 7 bases matching TRBD1. Per the germline V gene, CDR1 is LGHDT and CDR2 is YNNKEL (reference sequence). Unmatched junction bases numbered 3, after V lost 1 base and J lost 4 bases. This CDR3 contains 14 residues. The CDR3 coding sequence is TGTGCCAGCAGCCAAGGGACAGGAGTCACTGAAGCTTTCTTT. This gives the protein CASSQGTGVTEAFF. Full variable domain (outside the CDR3, taken from reference TRBV3-1 and TRBJ1-1): DTAVSQTPKYLVTQMGNDKSIKCEQNLGHDTMYWYKQDSKKFLKIMFSYNNKELIINETVPNRFSPKSPDKAHLNLHINSLELGDSAVYFCASSQGTGVTEAFFGQGTRLTVV.

J is TRBJ1-1 and V is TRBV12-3 or TRBV12-4, with D unclear. Trimming left V 8 bases short and J 10 bases short, with 20 bases between. The CDR3 length is 13 residues. CDR3 coding DNA: TGTGCCAGCTCAATCGTCCGGCCCAACGGAGCTTTCTTT. Residues: CASSIVRPNGAFF.

This chain connects TRBV11-2 to TRBJ2-1; 9 nucleotides match TRBD2. Germline assignment: CDR1 SGHAT and CDR2 FQNNGV. The CDR3 totals 17 residues. V shed 1 base, J shed 4 bases, and the junction held 8 bases outside the gene matches. The CDR3 bases are TGTGCCAGCAGCTTAGGGTCCGGCGGGAGGGGGTACAATGAGCAGTTCTTC. Translated: CASSLGSGGRGYNEQFF.

V usage is TRBV27 and J usage is TRBJ1-2; D not certain. Looked up from germline, CDR1 is MNHEY and CDR2 is SMNVEV (reference sequence). V dropped 3 bases and J dropped 4 bases, with 12 bases sitting between them. The CDR3 runs 14 residues. CDR3 nucleotides: TGTGCCAGCAGTTTCCTACTATCACCCTATGGCTACACCTTC. Amino acid sequence: CASSFLLSPYGYTF.

This chain links TRBV27 with TRBJ1-1; TRBD1 agrees at 8 bases. The CDR3 runs 17 residues. Losses at the gene ends were 5 bases for V and 0 bases for J; bases not matched to a gene: 11. In germline, CDR1 is MNHEY, CDR2 SMNVEV (reference sequence). CDR3 in DNA: TGTGCCAGCAGTCCCTTACCGGGACAGGCGATGAACACTGAAGCTTTCTTT. It yields the protein CASSPLPGQAMNTEAFF.

V gene TRBV9 combines with J gene TRBJ2-7, with 8 bases that match TRBD2. Germline loops: CDR1 SGDLS, CDR2 YYNGEE. The CDR3 covers 15 residues. V was clipped by 2 bases and J by 0 bases; unmatched bases: 4. This chain's CDR3 is CASSVSGGHSYEQYF. DNA of the CDR3: TGTGCCAGCAGCGTGAGCGGGGGCCACTCCTACGAGCAGTACTTC.

The chain employs TRBV5-1 and TRBJ2-7, with a possible D match to TRBD1 (6 bases). The CDR3 is 15 amino acids. Trimming took 3 bases from V and 2 from J, leaving 15 bases between them. In germline, CDR1 is SGHRS, CDR2 YFSETQ. The CDR3 reads CASSSTGTQPYEQYF. CDR3 nucleotide sequence: TGCGCCAGCAGCTCCACCGGGACACAGCCCTACGAGCAGTACTTC.

The J gene is TRBJ2-1, the V gene TRBV10-2; TRBD1 is a possible D gene (6 bases). The V gene's germline CDR1 is WSHSY and CDR2 SAAADI. Trimming took 6 bases from V and 0 from J, leaving 18 bases between them. The CDR3 has 17 residues. This CDR3 is CASSVLGTGSSYNEQFF. The DNA of the CDR3 is TGCGCCAGCAGCGTCTTAGGAACAGGGAGCTCCTACAATGAGCAGTTCTTC.

The chain has TRBV12-3 or TRBV12-4 and TRBJ2-7; TRBD1 matches at 7 bases. Trimming removed 4 bases from V and 2 bases from J; junction bases left unmatched: 8. CDR3 length: 15 amino acids. Here the CDR3 reads CASSSKGTDTYEQYF. The CDR3 DNA reads as TGTGCCAGCAGTTCCAAAGGGACAGACACCTACGAGCAGTACTTC.

The genes are TRBV12-3 or TRBV12-4 and TRBJ1-3; TRBD1 agrees at 7 bases. CDR3 size: 16 residues. Unmatched junction bases numbered 8, after V lost 6 bases and J lost 0 bases. The CDR3, as DNA: TGTGCCAGCAGCCCCGGGACAGCAGACTCTGGAAACACCATATATTTT. It specifies CASSPGTADSGNTIYF.

The rearrangement joins TRBV5-6 to TRBJ2-4; D remains unclear. Germline CDR1 SGHDT, CDR2 YYEEEE. The CDR3 runs 13 residues. V gave up 5 bases and J gave up 0 bases, with 6 bases separating them. The CDR3 sequence is CASSFEAKNIQYF. The DNA for the CDR3 is TGTGCCAGCAGTTTTGAAGCCAAAAACATTCAGTACTTC. The full variable domain, rest sourced from reference TRBV5-6 and TRBJ2-4, is DAGVTQSPTHLIKTRGQQVTLRCSPKSGHDTVSWYQQALGQGPQFIFQYYEEEERQRGNFPDRFSGHQFPNYSSELNVNALLLGDSALYLCASSFEAKNIQYFGAGTRLSVL.

The chain links TRBV25-1 to TRBJ2-7; 8 bases are a match to TRBD1. This CDR3 region has 12 residues. Trimming took 5 bases from V and 6 from J; bases not matched to a gene: 3. Per the germline V gene, CDR1 is MGHDK and CDR2 is SYGVNS. CDR3 residues: CASSYRGFEQYF. As DNA, the CDR3 is TGTGCCAGCAGTTACAGGGGGTTCGAGCAGTACTTC.

The rearrangement links TRBV6-5 to TRBJ2-1; weak D call: TRBD2 (6 bases). V was pared by 7 bases and J by 2 bases, with 9 bases between. From germline, CDR1 is MNHEY and CDR2 SVGAGI. This CDR3 spans 13 amino acids. CDR3: CASKQRAYNEQFF. The CDR3 nucleotides read TGTGCCAGCAAACAGCGGGCCTACAATGAGCAGTTCTTC.

This clonotype was counted only a few times. The V call is TRBV7-3, the J call TRBJ2-2, with D unresolved. The CDR3 runs to 14 residues. V gave up 1 base and J gave up 5 bases, with 8 bases separating them. Germline values: CDR1 SGHTA, CDR2 FQGTGA. This CDR3 reads CASSLSGLTGELFF. CDR3 coding DNA: TGTGCCAGCAGCTTAAGTGGGCTAACCGGGGAGCTGTTTTTT.

J is TRBJ2-7 and V is TRBV9, with D perhaps TRBD2 (6 bases). Germline loops: CDR1 SGDLS, CDR2 YYNGEE. This CDR3 has 15 residues. V was cut by 4 bases and J by 2 bases, with 16 bases left in between. CDR3 sequence (DNA): TGTGCCAGCAGCCTCGGGGGACTTCCGACCTACGAGCAGTACTTC. It translates to CASSLGGLPTYEQYF.

V is TRBV28 and J is TRBJ2-7, with D perhaps matching TRBD2 (6 bases). The germline V gene has CDR1 MDHEN and CDR2 SYDVKM. V lost 6 bases to trimming and J lost 2 bases, with 14 bases between them. The CDR3 covers 14 residues. CDR3 DNA: TGTGCCAGCAGCCCTTGGACTAATACCTACGAGCAGTACTTC. Residues: CASSPWTNTYEQYF. The full variable domain, rest sourced from reference TRBV28 and TRBJ2-7, is DVKVTQSSRYLVKRTGEKVFLECVQDMDHENMFWYRQDPGLGLRLIYFSYDVKMKEKGDIPEGYSVSREKKERFSLILESASTNQTSMYLCASSPWTNTYEQYFGPGTRLTVT.

The rearrangement joins TRBV14 to TRBJ2-1; the D is unclear. The CDR3 sequence is 13 residues long. Germline V gene data show CDR1 as SGHDN and CDR2 as FVKESK. V was clipped by 5 bases and J by 1 base, with 6 bases between them. The CDR3 nucleotides read TGTGCCAGCAGCGAGGTATCCTACAATGAGCAGTTCTTC. Protein product: CASSEVSYNEQFF.

This chain joins TRBV28 and TRBJ1-1, with 8 bases aligning to TRBD1. Germline CDR1 reads MDHEN; CDR2 reads SYDVKM. V dropped 1 base and J dropped 3; count of bases not matched to a gene: 10. This CDR3 has 17 amino acids. For the CDR3, the DNA is TGTGCCAGCAGTTTATCGCAGGGGGCAATAGGGGACACTGAAGCTTTCTTT. Amino acids: CASSLSQGAIGDTEAFF.

This clonotype has a handful of counts. V is TRBV27 and J is TRBJ2-7; 13 bases are shared with TRBD2. The CDR3 length is 14 residues. Trimming took 9 bases from V and 3 from J; bases not matched to a gene: 5. CDR1 and CDR2 (germline): MNHEY, SMNVEV (reference sequence). CDR3: CASSGLAGVYEQYF. CDR3 nucleotide sequence: TGTGCCAGTTCAGGACTAGCGGGGGTCTACGAGCAGTACTTC.